Presented here are 16 T cell receptor beta chains from one specimen sequenced in a study of T cells after yellow fever vaccination. MiXCR, applied by TCRdb to the 5' RACE reads, yields one record per CDR3 protein. The sample has 450,000 to 550,000 distinct CDR3 sequences, less than 20% seen once. Sequencing was performed on PBMCs, taken 15 days after the yellow fever booster vaccination. These receptors came from a man aged 25-45 years who received the YFV17D yellow fever vaccine.

This chain links TRBV20-1 with TRBJ2-7; 11 nucleotides agree with TRBD2. The trim removed 6 bases at V and 4 bases at J, leaving 5 bases unmatched. Germline V lookup: CDR1 DFQATT, CDR2 SNEGSKA (reference sequence). CDR3 length equals 13 residues. The CDR3 nucleotides are TGCAGTGCAGCGGGACTAGCGGATTACGAGCAGTACTTC. This encodes CSAAGLADYEQYF.

The chain has TRBV10-3 and TRBJ2-3; D is possibly TRBD2 (5 bases). Deletions cut 8 bases from V and 6 bases from J, with 24 bases between. CDR1 ENHRY and CDR2 SYGVKD come from the germline V gene. The CDR3 contains 16 residues. CDR3 in amino acids: CAIGEHSGDYTDTQYF. In DNA, the CDR3 is TGTGCCATCGGGGAGCACTCCGGAGACTACACTGATACGCAGTATTTT.

The rearrangement uses TRBV9 and TRBJ2-6; 7 bases align to TRBD1. V lost 0 bases, J lost 0 bases, and 3 bases stayed unmatched. The CDR3 consists of 17 residues. Per germline, CDR1 SGDLS and CDR2 YYNGEE. The CDR3, as DNA: TGTGCCAGCAGCGTAGGGACAGGAAACTCTGGGGCCAACGTCCTGACTTTC. As protein: CASSVGTGNSGANVLTF.

This clonotype was counted a few times. The chain uses TRBV6-1 and TRBJ1-2, with a weak D call TRBD1 (6 bases). Trimming shortened V by 3 bases and J by 3 bases, and 11 bases separated the two germline ends. There are 14 residues in the CDR3. Germline loops: CDR1 MNHNS, CDR2 SASEGT. DNA of the CDR3: TGTGCCAGCAGTGACAGGGGAGGATACTATGGCTACACCTTC. As protein: CASSDRGGYYGYTF.

This clonotype was detected many times. The V call is TRBV6-1, the J call TRBJ2-5; a weak D match, TRBD2 (5 bases). Trimming left V 7 bases short and J 4 bases short, with 19 bases between. Germline V gene lookup returns CDR1 MNHNS and CDR2 SASEGT. The CDR3 contains 15 residues. CDR3 region: CASTPDAGSGETQYF. Here the CDR3 DNA reads TGTGCCAGCACCCCAGATGCCGGCAGCGGAGAGACCCAGTACTTC.

This clonotype was observed a handful of times. The chain has TRBV20-1 and TRBJ2-3, with 15 bases fitting TRBD2. Unmatched junction bases numbered 3, after V lost 0 bases and J lost 5 bases. The CDR3 is made up of 16 amino acids. From germline, CDR1 is DFQATT and CDR2 SNEGSKA (reference sequence). Here the CDR3 reads CSARDGLAGGRDTQYF. CDR3 coding DNA: TGCAGTGCTAGAGATGGACTAGCGGGAGGGAGAGATACGCAGTATTTT.

The chain joins TRBV21-1 to TRBJ1-2. TRBV21-1 is a known pseudogene. This CDR3 spans 12 amino acids. The CDR3 protein is CASSKEEGGYTF. For the CDR3, the DNA is TGTGCCAGCAGCAAAGAAGAGGGAGGCTACACCTTC.

Only a few counts were recorded for this clonotype. The chain combines TRBV5-1 with TRBJ2-5; 9 positions agree with TRBD2. This CDR3 is 15 amino acids long. V was clipped by 4 bases and J by 5 bases; unmatched bases: 9. CDR1 is SGHRS and CDR2 is YFSETQ in the germline V gene. The CDR3 reads CASSPTAGGGETQYF. The CDR3 nucleotides read TGCGCCAGCAGCCCCACAGCGGGAGGAGGCGAGACCCAGTACTTC.

There are many counts of this clonotype. The J gene is TRBJ2-1, the V gene TRBV6-2 or TRBV6-3; D uncertain. The CDR3 has 12 residues. Germline values: CDR1 MNHEY, CDR2 SVGEGT. Trimming took 6 bases from V and 15 from J, leaving 18 bases between them. Written as DNA, the CDR3 is TGTGCCAGCAGGGCCGGGCCCGGTGGGTTGTTCTTC. Protein sequence: CASRAGPGGLFF.

This clonotype has only a few counts. As DNA, the CDR3 is TGTGCCAGCCGTTCGACCGGGGAGACCACAGATACGCAGTATTTT. Translating gives CASRSTGETTDTQYF. The chain carries TRBV7-9 and TRBJ2-3, with D perhaps matching TRBD2 (5 bases). The CDR3 is 15 amino acids. Trimming left V 8 bases short and J 2 bases short, with 17 bases between. Germline CDR1 reads SEHNR; CDR2 reads FQNEAQ (reference sequence).

Turning to this clonotype: A much larger clone differs by one base, so this may be a read error. The gene calls are TRBV12-3 or TRBV12-4 and TRBJ2-7, with a tentative D call TRBD1 (5 bases). V lost 6 bases, J lost 0 bases, and 9 bases lay in between. This CDR3 spans 13 amino acids. CDR3 region: CASSVDNSYEQYF. The CDR3, as DNA: TGTGCCAGCAGCGTGGACAACTCCTACGAGCAGTACTTC.

The chain combines TRBV4-3 with TRBJ2-4; weak D call: TRBD2 (5 bases). Germline loops: CDR1 LGHNA, CDR2 YSLEER. The CDR3 totals 14 residues. Trimming stripped 1 base from V and 8 bases from J, with 12 bases between. This chain's CDR3 is CASSQGIGVDIQYF. The CDR3 DNA follows: TGCGCCAGCAGCCAAGGGATCGGGGTTGACATTCAGTACTTC.

This clonotype has more than one count but fewer than ten. The rearrangement links TRBV19 to TRBJ2-2; TRBD1 matches 8 bases. In germline, CDR1 is LNHDA, CDR2 SQIVND (reference sequence). The CDR3 has 15 residues. The V segment lost 2 bases and the J segment 3 bases; nucleotides outside the gene matches: 2. The CDR3 DNA follows: TGTGCCAGTAGTATACAGGGGGCCCACACCGGGGAGCTGTTTTTT. This gives the protein CASSIQGAHTGELFF.

V is TRBV6-1 and J is TRBJ2-2; 8 positions match TRBD1. V trimming: 6 bases; J trimming: 1 base; junction bases outside the gene matches: 4. Germline CDR1 MNHNS, CDR2 SASEGT. The CDR3 spans 15 residues. This CDR3 is CASSQGQENTGELFF. The CDR3 DNA reads TGTGCCAGCAGCCAGGGACAGGAGAACACCGGGGAGCTGTTTTTT.

V is TRBV6-5 and J is TRBJ2-7; 7 positions match TRBD1. The length of the CDR3 is 12 residues. Germline CDR1 and CDR2: MNHEY and SVGAGI. The trim removed 6 bases at V and 3 bases at J, leaving 2 bases unmatched. The CDR3 reads CASRSGGYEQYF. For the CDR3, the DNA is TGTGCCAGCAGATCAGGGGGCTACGAGCAGTACTTC.

The CDR3 region is CASSPTGSEQFF. The CDR3 DNA reads as TGTGCCAGCAGCCCAACAGGGTCTGAGCAGTTCTTC. The rearrangement links TRBV12-3 or TRBV12-4 to TRBJ2-1; tentative D call: TRBD1 (6 bases). This CDR3 is built from 12 residues. With 6 bases removed from V and 9 bases from J, the gap between germline ends came to 12 bases.